This T cell receptor beta chain was captured by sequencing in a study of cytomegalovirus exposure and HLA in healthy donors. Study-level results: TCR beta sequences reportedly predicted most subjects' HLA-A and HLA-B alleles accurately. Rare sequences made up most TCRs, while some public TCRs were found in many donors. In vitro confirmation showed three CMV-associated chains to be CMV antigen specific.

Primers: 60 Vbeta forward and 13 Jbeta reverse. Data came from immunoSEQ multiplex PCR; TCRdb stores just in-frame clones and leaves some out. This repertoire shows roughly 56,000 clones, about 81% found once; its top ten account for over 2%. This CDR3 region has 14 residues. Germline lookup yields CDR1 LGHNT and CDR2 FRNRAP. V lost 7 bases and J lost 5; bases outside the gene matches: 7. A few counts support this clone. The antigen remains undetermined. The sequence was collected from a boy aged 5-17 years in good health and CMV-seropositive. Input material: PBMCs. This chain uses TRBV12-5 with TRBJ1-1; TRBD1 aligns across 10 bases. The CDR3 protein is CASVQTGGLTEAFF. The CDR3 DNA is TGTGCTAGTGTTCAGACAGGGGGCCTGACTGAAGCTTTCTTT.